Below, 21 T cell receptor beta chains from the same sample are listed, as sequenced in a study of T cell responses to AZD1222 COVID-19 vaccine. Produced via immunoSEQ multiplex PCR; TCRdb's table is partial and in-frame only. The sample totals about 140,000 clones. Sequenced: peripheral blood. The source of these receptors is an adult in good health.

This chain links TRBV2 with TRBJ2-3; D gene uncertain. The V gene lost 3 bases and the J gene lost 0 bases, with 7 bases spanning the gap. Germline CDR1 is SNHLY and CDR2 is FYNNEI. CDR3 length equals 14 residues. This CDR3 is CASSDLHSTDTQYF. The CDR3 DNA follows: TGTGCCAGCAGTGACTTACATAGCACAGATACGCAGTATTTT. Based on the CDR3 plus reference TRBV2 and TRBJ2-3, the full variable domain is EPEVTQTPSHQVTQMGQEVILRCVPISNHLYFYWYRQILGQKVEFLVSFYNNEISEKSEIFDDQFSVERPDGSNFTLKIRSTKLEDSAMYFCASSDLHSTDTQYFGPGTRLTVL.

This chain joins TRBV2 and TRBJ1-5, with a tentative D call TRBD1 (6 bases). This CDR3 is built from 15 residues. Trimming shortened V by 5 bases and J by 3 bases, and 14 bases separated the two germline ends. Germline CDR1 is SNHLY and CDR2 is FYNNEI. Here the CDR3 DNA reads TGTGCCAGCAGTAGGGAGGGGGGCCCCAATCAGCCCCAGCATTTT. Amino acid sequence: CASSREGGPNQPQHF.

CDR3 nucleotides: TGTGCCAGCTCACCACAGGGGACAGCCCCCTCCTACGAGCAGTACTTC. Translation: CASSPQGTAPSYEQYF. The chain uses TRBV18 and TRBJ2-7; TRBD1 agrees at 7 bases. The germline V gene encodes CDR1 KGHSH and CDR2 LQKENI. The junction had 6 bases not matched to a gene; V was cut back by 1 base and J by 0 bases. This CDR3 is built from 16 residues. Using reference TRBV18 and TRBJ2-7 for the parts outside the CDR3, the full variable domain is NAGVMQNPRHLVRRRGQEARLRCSPMKGHSHVYWYRQLPEEGLKFMVYLQKENIIDESGMPKERFSAEFPKEGPSILRIQQVVRGDSAAYFCASSPQGTAPSYEQYFGPGTRLTVT.

This sequence joins TRBV6-2 or TRBV6-3 and TRBJ2-3; 9 bases are shared with TRBD2. After removal of 5 bases from V and 2 bases from J, the junction contained 2 bases not matched to a gene. Germline V CDR1 and CDR2: MNHEY, SVGEGT. This CDR3 has 14 amino acids. As DNA, the CDR3 is TGTGCCAGCAGTCTAGCGGGGTCCACAGATACGCAGTATTTT. Translated, it gives CASSLAGSTDTQYF.

The rearrangement links TRBV11-3 to TRBJ1-2; D might be TRBD1 (6 bases). CDR1 is SGHNT and CDR2 is YENEEA in the germline V gene. There are 14 residues in the CDR3. V lost 5 bases, J lost 8 bases, and 18 bases lay in between. The CDR3: CASSPHVTGQGYTF. As DNA, the CDR3 is TGTGCCAGCAGCCCCCACGTAACAGGGCAGGGCTACACCTTC.

The chain joins TRBV30 to TRBJ1-6; D is undetermined. The germline V gene encodes CDR1 GTSNPN and CDR2 SVGIG (reference sequence). The CDR3 extends over 15 amino acids. The germline V and J ends were trimmed by 5 bases and 4 bases, with 15 bases remaining between them. The CDR3 loop reads CAWGLYGRYNSPLHF. The CDR3 coding sequence is TGTGCCTGGGGCCTATATGGCAGATATAATTCACCCCTCCACTTT.

This chain connects TRBV4-3 to TRBJ2-2; 10 nucleotides line up with TRBD1. The trim removed 4 bases at V and 8 bases at J, leaving 7 bases unmatched. The length of the CDR3 is 15 residues. Germline CDR1 and CDR2: LGHNA and YSLEER. The CDR3, as DNA: TGCGCCAGCAGCCCGGCCGGACAGGGGGTGGGGGAGCTGTTTTTT. This encodes CASSPAGQGVGELFF.

The rearrangement joins TRBV6-1 to TRBJ1-2, with unresolved D. V dropped 3 bases and J dropped 6 bases, with 11 bases sitting between them. This CDR3 contains 13 residues. CDR1 MNHNS and CDR2 SASEGT come from the germline V gene. CDR3 DNA: TGTGCCAGCAGTGAGGTAGGGAGGGATGGCTACACCTTC. Encoded protein: CASSEVGRDGYTF.

The V gene is TRBV28, the J gene TRBJ1-2; D unclear. The CDR3 spans 12 residues. Per the germline V gene, CDR1 is MDHEN and CDR2 is SYDVKM. Deletions cut 6 bases from V and 8 bases from J, with 13 bases between. The chain's CDR3 is CASSPGRGGYTF. Here the CDR3 DNA reads TGTGCCAGCAGCCCCGGGAGAGGGGGCTACACCTTC.

CDR3 residues: CASSPRGTGINTEAFF. The CDR3 DNA reads TGCGCCAGCAGCCCCCGGGGGACAGGGATAAACACTGAAGCTTTCTTT. The genes are TRBV5-1 and TRBJ1-1; 9 positions agree with TRBD1. This CDR3 has 16 residues. CDR1 and CDR2 (germline): SGHRS, YFSETQ. J lost 2 bases, V lost 4 bases, and 9 bases had no gene match.

The rearrangement uses TRBV28 and TRBJ1-4; tentative D call: TRBD1 (5 bases). The V end lost 5 bases, the J end lost 9 bases, and 16 bases lay between the germline ends. CDR1 and CDR2 (germline): MDHEN, SYDVKM. The CDR3 spans 14 residues. CDR3 residues: CASSDPGGVQKLFF. The CDR3 region has the DNA TGTGCCAGCAGTGACCCCGGGGGGGTCCAAAAACTGTTTTTT.

The chain combines TRBV11-3 with TRBJ2-1, with D hard to call. The CDR3 consists of 17 residues. V was pared by 3 bases and J by 10 bases, with 25 bases between. Per the germline V gene, CDR1 is SGHNT and CDR2 is YENEEA. The CDR3 coding sequence is TGTGCCAGCAGCTTCCGAATCCCCAACGGGCAGGTACAAGAGCAGTTCTTC. Protein: CASSFRIPNGQVQEQFF.

The chain is built from TRBV9 and TRBJ2-3; 9 bases are shared with TRBD1. The J segment lost 5 bases and the V segment lost 4 bases, leaving 11 bases of the junction unmatched. CDR1 and CDR2 (germline): SGDLS, YYNGEE. CDR3 length equals 16 residues. CDR3 coding DNA: TGTGCCAGCAGCCCGAGACAGGGGGACGGAAAAGATACGCAGTATTTT. This sequence encodes CASSPRQGDGKDTQYF.

V usage is TRBV6-5 and J usage is TRBJ1-4, with a possible D match to TRBD1 (5 bases). This CDR3 is 13 amino acids long. V was clipped by 7 bases and J by 8 bases, with 14 bases between them. Germline CDR1 reads MNHEY; CDR2 reads SVGAGI. The DNA for the CDR3 is TGTGCCAGCACGGAACCGGGGGGAGAAAAACTGTTTTTT. Protein: CASTEPGGEKLFF.

V is TRBV25-1 and J is TRBJ2-7; 7 nucleotides line up with TRBD2. The CDR3 is 13 amino acids. V was clipped by 1 base and J by 7 bases; unmatched bases: 4. The germline CDR1 and CDR2 sequences are MGHDK and SYGVNS. CDR3 sequence (DNA): TGTGCCAGCAGTGAATTGGGAGGGCGAGAGCAGTACTTC. Protein sequence: CASSELGGREQYF.

The chain employs TRBV10-1 and TRBJ2-3, with 7 bases fitting TRBD2. From germline, CDR1 is WNHNN and CDR2 SYGVQD (reference sequence). V was clipped by 3 bases and J by 2 bases; unmatched bases: 5. This CDR3 has 15 residues. For the CDR3, the DNA is TGCGCCAGCAGTGACAAGCGGGATTTCACAGATACGCAGTATTTT. It is translated as CASSDKRDFTDTQYF.

V gene TRBV7-9 combines with J gene TRBJ1-4; 9 nucleotides match TRBD1. Unmatched junction bases numbered 6, after V lost 5 bases and J lost 8 bases. Germline CDR1 reads SEHNR; CDR2 reads FQNEAQ (reference sequence). The CDR3 loop spans 14 amino acids. DNA of the CDR3: TGTGCCAGCAGCGCCCGGGACAGGGAAGAAAAACTGTTTTTT. Residues: CASSARDREEKLFF.

This rearrangement joins TRBV12-5 to TRBJ2-1; TRBD2 is a possible D gene (5 bases). V was shortened by 5 bases and J by 7 bases, with 15 bases between the two germline ends. This CDR3 has 14 amino acids. Germline assignment: CDR1 LGHNT and CDR2 FRNRAP. The CDR3 reads CASGLIPTGNEQFF. The CDR3 DNA reads as TGTGCTAGTGGTCTGATCCCGACGGGGAATGAGCAGTTCTTC.

The rearrangement uses TRBV6-5 and TRBJ2-3, with 7 bases that match TRBD2. The J segment lost 11 bases and the V segment lost 2 bases, leaving 13 bases of the junction unmatched. Germline lookup yields CDR1 MNHEY and CDR2 SVGAGI. There are 15 residues in the CDR3. The CDR3 is CASSYLAGVPSGQYF. The CDR3 region has the DNA TGTGCCAGCAGTTACCTGGCGGGGGTGCCTTCGGGGCAGTATTTT.

The chain uses TRBV5-6 and TRBJ1-2; D unresolved. The CDR3 totals 16 residues. CDR1 SGHDT and CDR2 YYEEEE come from the germline V gene. The V end lost 2 bases, the J end lost 6 bases, and 20 bases lay between the germline ends. In DNA form, the CDR3 reads TGTGCCAGCAGCTTTATCGATACCATAAAAAACAATGGCTACACCTTC. Residues: CASSFIDTIKNNGYTF.

This chain uses TRBV3-1 (or the pseudogene TRBV3-2) with TRBJ2-5; 13 bases map to TRBD2. Germline V lookup: CDR1 LGHDT, CDR2 YNNKEL (reference sequence). V lost 1 base, J lost 5 bases, and 7 bases stayed unmatched. CDR3 length: 17 amino acids. As DNA, the CDR3 is TGTGCCAGCAGCCAAGGGGGACTAGCGGGGACCGGGGAGACCCAGTACTTC. This codes for CASSQGGLAGTGETQYF.